The present entry profiles one T cell receptor (beta chain) with its context. Its antigen is undetermined. The data stem from a study of vaccination and CD4 T cells after COVID-19. Study as a whole: Median time from COVID diagnosis to post-COVID sampling was over 85 days (35 to 161).

Study findings and constraints: Looking at convalescent patients, a median around 84% of reactive clones were present only post-vaccination.

Germline CDR1 is MNHEY and CDR2 is SMNVEV (reference sequence). The CDR3 loop spans 14 amino acids. Trimming removed 4 bases from V and 7 bases from J; junction bases left unmatched: 7. The Oncomine TCR Beta short-read assay was applied to DNA of cultured CD4+ T cells. In this case, cultured CD4+ T cells provided the extracted genomic DNA. MiXCR was run by TCRdb on the PCR reads, yielding one entry per CDR3 protein. This table holds around 21,000 distinct CDR3 sequences, 60% found once. Treatment in this sample: roughly nine-day PBMC culture with coronavirus spike peptide pools or control peptides (ViraFEST assay). Approximately 1.8 million PBMCs per well were cultured with 10 IU/ml IL-2 and about 10 ug/ml peptide pools.

V is TRBV27 and J is TRBJ2-5; the match to TRBD1 covers 9 bases. This clonotype was sampled from a human donor who had recovered from COVID-19. The material was CD4+ T cells from blood, cultured in vitro, obtained after SARS-CoV-2 vaccination. DNA for the CDR3: TGTGCCAGCAGTTCTAGGGGGACAGGGCTGACCCAGTACTTC. Amino acid sequence: CASSSRGTGLTQYF.